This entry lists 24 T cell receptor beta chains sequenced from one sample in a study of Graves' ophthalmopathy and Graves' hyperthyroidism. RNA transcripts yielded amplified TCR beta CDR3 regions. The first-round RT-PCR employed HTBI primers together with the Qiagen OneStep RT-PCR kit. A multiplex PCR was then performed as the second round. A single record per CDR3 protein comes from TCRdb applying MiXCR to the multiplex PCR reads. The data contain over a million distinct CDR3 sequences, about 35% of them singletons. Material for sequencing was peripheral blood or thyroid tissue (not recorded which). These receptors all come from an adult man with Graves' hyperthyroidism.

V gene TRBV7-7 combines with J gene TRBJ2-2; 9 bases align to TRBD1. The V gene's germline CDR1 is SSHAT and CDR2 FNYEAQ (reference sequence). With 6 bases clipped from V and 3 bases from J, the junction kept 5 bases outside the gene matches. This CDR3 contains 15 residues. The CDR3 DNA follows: TGTGCCAGCAGGAGGACAGGGGATTACACCGGGGAGCTGTTTTTT. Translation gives CASRRTGDYTGELFF.

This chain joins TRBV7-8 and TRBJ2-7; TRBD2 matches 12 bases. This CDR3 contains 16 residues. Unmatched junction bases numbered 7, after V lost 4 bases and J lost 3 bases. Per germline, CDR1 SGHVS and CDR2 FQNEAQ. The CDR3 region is CASSSLAGGAVYEQYF. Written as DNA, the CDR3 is TGTGCCAGCAGCTCCCTAGCGGGGGGGGCCGTCTACGAGCAGTACTTC.

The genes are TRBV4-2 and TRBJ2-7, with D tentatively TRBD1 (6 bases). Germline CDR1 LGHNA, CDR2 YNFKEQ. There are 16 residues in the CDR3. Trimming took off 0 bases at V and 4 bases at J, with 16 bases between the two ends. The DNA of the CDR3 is TGTGCCAGCAGCCAAGATCGAGGGGGACAATATTACGAGCAGTACTTC. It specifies CASSQDRGGQYYEQYF.

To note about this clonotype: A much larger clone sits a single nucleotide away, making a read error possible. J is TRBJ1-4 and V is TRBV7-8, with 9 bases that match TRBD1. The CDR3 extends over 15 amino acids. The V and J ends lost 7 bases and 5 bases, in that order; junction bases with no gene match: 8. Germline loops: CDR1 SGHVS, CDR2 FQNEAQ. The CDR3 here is CASIISQGANEKLFF. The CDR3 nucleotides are TGTGCCAGCATCATATCACAGGGGGCCAATGAAAAACTGTTTTTT.

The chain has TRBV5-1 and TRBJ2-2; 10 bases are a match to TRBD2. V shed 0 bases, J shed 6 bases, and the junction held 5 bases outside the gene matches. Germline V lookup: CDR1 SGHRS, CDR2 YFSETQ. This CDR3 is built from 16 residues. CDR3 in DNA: TGCGCCAGCAGCTTGGCCGGGACTAGCGTGTCCGGGGAGCTGTTTTTT. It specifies CASSLAGTSVSGELFF.

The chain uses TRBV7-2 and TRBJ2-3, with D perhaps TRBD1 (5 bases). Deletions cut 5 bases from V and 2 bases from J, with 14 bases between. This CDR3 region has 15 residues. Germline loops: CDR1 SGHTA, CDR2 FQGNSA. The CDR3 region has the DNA TGTGCCAGCAGCACCCAGGGCGGCTACACAGATACGCAGTATTTT. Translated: CASSTQGGYTDTQYF.

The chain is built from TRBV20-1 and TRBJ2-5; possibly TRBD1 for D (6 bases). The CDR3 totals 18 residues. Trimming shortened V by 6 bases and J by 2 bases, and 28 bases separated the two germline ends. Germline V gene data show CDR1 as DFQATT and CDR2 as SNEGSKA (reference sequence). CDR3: CSASSPGTTGRQQETQYF. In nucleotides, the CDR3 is TGCAGTGCCAGCAGCCCGGGGACAACAGGACGCCAGCAAGAGACCCAGTACTTC.

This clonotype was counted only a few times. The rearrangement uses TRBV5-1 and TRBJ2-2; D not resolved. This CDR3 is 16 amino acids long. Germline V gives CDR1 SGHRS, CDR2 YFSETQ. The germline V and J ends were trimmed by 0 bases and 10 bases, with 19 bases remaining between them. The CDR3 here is CASSLVGSTDSEELFF. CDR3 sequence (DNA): TGCGCCAGCAGCTTGGTCGGCAGCACCGATTCTGAGGAGCTGTTTTTT. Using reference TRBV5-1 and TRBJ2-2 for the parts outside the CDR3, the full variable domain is KAGVTQTPRYLIKTRGQQVTLSCSPISGHRSVSWYQQTPGQGLQFLFEYFSETQRNKGNFPGRFSGRQFSNSRSEMNVSTLELGDSALYLCASSLVGSTDSEELFFGEGSRLTVL.

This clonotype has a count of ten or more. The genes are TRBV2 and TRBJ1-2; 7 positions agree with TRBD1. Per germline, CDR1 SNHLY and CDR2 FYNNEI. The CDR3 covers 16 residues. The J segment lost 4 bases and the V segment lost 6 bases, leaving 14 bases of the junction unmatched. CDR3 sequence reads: CASSGGLGGAGYGYTF. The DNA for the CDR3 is TGTGCCAGCAGCGGGGGCCTAGGGGGCGCGGGCTATGGCTACACCTTC.

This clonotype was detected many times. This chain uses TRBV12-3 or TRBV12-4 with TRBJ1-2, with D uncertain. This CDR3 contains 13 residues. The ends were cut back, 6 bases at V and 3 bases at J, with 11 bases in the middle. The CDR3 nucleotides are TGTGCCAGCAGAAAAAATTTGGACTATGGCTACACCTTC. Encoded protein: CASRKNLDYGYTF.

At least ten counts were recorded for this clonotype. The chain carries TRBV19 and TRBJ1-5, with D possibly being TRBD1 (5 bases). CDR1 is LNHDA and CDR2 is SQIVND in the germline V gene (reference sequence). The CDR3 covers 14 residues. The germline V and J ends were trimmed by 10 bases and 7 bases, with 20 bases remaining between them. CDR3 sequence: CATRGSSGLQPQHF. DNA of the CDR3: TGTGCCACAAGGGGATCATCGGGCTTACAGCCCCAGCATTTT. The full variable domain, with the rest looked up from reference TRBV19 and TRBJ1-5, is DGGITQSPKYLFRKEGQNVTLSCEQNLNHDAMYWYRQDPGQGLRLIYYSQIVNDFQKGDIAEGYSVSREKKESFPLTVTSAQKNPTAFYLCATRGSSGLQPQHFGDGTRLSIL.

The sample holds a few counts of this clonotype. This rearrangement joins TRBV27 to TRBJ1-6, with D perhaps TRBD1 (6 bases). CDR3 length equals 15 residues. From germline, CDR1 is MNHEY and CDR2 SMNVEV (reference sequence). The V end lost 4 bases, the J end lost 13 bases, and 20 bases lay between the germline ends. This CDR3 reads CASSSLAGALYPLHF. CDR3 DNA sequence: TGTGCCAGCAGTTCTCTGGCAGGGGCGCTTTACCCCCTCCACTTT.

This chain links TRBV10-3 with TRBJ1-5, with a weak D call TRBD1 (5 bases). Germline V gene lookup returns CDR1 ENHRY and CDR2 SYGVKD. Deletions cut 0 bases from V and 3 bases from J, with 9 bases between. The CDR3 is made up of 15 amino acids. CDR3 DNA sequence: TGTGCCATCAGTGAGTCAGGTGGGGCCAATCAGCCCCAGCATTTT. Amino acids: CAISESGGANQPQHF.

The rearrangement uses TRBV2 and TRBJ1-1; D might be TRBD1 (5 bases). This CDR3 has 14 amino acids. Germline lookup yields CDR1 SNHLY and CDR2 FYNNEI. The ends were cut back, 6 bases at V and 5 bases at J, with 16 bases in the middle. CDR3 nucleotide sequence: TGTGCCAGCAGCCCCGCGGGGGGGGGAACTGAAGCTTTCTTT. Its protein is CASSPAGGGTEAFF.

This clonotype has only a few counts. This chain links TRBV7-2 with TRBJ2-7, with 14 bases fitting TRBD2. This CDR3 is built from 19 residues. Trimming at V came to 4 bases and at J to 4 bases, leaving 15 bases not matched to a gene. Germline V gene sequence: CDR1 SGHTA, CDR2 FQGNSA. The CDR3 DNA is TGTGCCAGCAGCTCACCAACTGGGACTAGCGGGAGAACAAGGTACGAGCAGTACTTC. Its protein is CASSSPTGTSGRTRYEQYF.

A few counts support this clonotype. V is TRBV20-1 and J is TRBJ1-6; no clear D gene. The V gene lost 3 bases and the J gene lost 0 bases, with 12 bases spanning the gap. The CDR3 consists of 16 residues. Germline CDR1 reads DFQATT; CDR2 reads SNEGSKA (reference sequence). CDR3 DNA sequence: TGCAGTGCTAGGGTACTACAGAGCTCCTATAATTCACCCCTCCACTTT. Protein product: CSARVLQSSYNSPLHF.

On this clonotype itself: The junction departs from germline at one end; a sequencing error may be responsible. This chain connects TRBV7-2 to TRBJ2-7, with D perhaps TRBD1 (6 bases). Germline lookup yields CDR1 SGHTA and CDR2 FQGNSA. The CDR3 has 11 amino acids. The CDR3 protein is CVSSLGAEQYF. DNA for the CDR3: TGTGTCAGCAGTTTGGGGGCCGAGCAGTACTTC.

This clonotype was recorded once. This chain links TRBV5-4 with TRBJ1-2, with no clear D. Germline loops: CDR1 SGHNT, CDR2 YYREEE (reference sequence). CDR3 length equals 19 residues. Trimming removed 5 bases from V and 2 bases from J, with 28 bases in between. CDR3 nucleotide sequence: TGTGCCAGCAGTTTATCTGTGTTTGGCGCAGGCAATAACAACTATGGCTACACCTTC. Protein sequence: CASSLSVFGAGNNNYGYTF.

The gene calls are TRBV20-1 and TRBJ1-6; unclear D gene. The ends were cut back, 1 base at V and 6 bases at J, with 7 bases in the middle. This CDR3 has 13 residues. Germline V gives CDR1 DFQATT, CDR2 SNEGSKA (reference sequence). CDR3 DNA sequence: TGCAGTGCTAGAGGGGCCGGTAATTCACCCCTCCACTTT. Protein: CSARGAGNSPLHF.

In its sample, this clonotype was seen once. CDR3 protein: CSKPVVRGETQYF. The CDR3 coding sequence is TGCAGTAAGCCCGTAGTCAGAGGGGAGACCCAGTACTTC. The rearrangement links TRBV20-1 to TRBJ2-5, with a tentative D call TRBD2 (5 bases). The CDR3 length is 13 residues. The V end lost 8 bases, the J end lost 5 bases, and 18 bases lay between the germline ends. Germline loops: CDR1 DFQATT, CDR2 SNEGSKA (reference sequence).

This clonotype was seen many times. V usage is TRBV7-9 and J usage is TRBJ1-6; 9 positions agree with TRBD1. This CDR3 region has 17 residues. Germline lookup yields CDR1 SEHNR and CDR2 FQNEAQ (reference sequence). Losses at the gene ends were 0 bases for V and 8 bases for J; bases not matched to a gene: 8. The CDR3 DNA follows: TGTGCCAGCAGCTTAGCGTTGGGACAGGGCTTGGATTCACCCCTCCACTTT. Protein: CASSLALGQGLDSPLHF.

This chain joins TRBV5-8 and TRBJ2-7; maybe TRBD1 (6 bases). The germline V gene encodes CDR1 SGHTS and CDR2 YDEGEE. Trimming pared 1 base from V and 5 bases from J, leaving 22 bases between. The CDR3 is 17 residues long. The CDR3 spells CASSLKGFVPGTHEQYF. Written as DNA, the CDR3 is TGTGCCAGCAGCTTGAAAGGATTCGTTCCAGGGACACACGAGCAGTACTTC.

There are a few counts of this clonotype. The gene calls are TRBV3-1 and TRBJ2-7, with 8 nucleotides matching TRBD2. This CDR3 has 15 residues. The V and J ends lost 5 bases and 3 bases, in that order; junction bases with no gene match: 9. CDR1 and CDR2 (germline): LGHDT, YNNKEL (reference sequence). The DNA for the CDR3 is TGTGCCAGCAGCTCTCAATTCAGCGGGGGCTACGAGCAGTACTTC. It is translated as CASSSQFSGGYEQYF.

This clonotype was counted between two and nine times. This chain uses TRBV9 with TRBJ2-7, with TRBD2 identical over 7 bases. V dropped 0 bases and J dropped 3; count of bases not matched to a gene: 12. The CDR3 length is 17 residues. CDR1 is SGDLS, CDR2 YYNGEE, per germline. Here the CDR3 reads CASSVGGGSGARYEQYF. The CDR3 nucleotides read TGTGCCAGCAGCGTAGGAGGAGGGAGCGGGGCCCGCTACGAGCAGTACTTC.